The 19 T cell receptor beta chains listed next were all sequenced from one sample in a study of CD8 T cells in Susac syndrome. RNA, at 0.5 to 1 ug, was reverse transcribed with random hexamers. TCRdb reprocessed the immunoSEQ multiplex PCR reads with MiXCR, giving one entry per CDR3 protein. The data hold approximately 150,000 distinct CDR3 sequences, with nearly 97% observed a single time. Sequenced sample: CD4+ T cells from PBMCs. These receptors all stem from a human donor with Susac syndrome.

CDR3 nucleotides: TGTGCCACCAGCCCGGGGCGGGTAAGCCACGAGCAGTTCTTC. Its translation is CATSPGRVSHEQFF. V is TRBV24-1 and J is TRBJ2-1; the D call may be TRBD1 or TRBD2 (5 bases each). CDR3 length: 14 residues. Germline CDR1 and CDR2: KGHDR and SFDVKD. V shed 7 bases and J shed 10 bases, with 19 bases lying between them.

The chain has TRBV18 and TRBJ1-1; D uncertain. This CDR3 region has 13 residues. V shed 3 bases and J shed 6 bases, with 11 bases lying between them. The germline V gene has CDR1 KGHSH and CDR2 LQKENI. The CDR3 region has the DNA TGTGCCAGCTCACCGTTTGAGGGAGCTGAAGCTTTCTTT. Translation: CASSPFEGAEAFF.

This chain connects TRBV6-5 to TRBJ2-2; TRBD1 matches 7 bases. Germline V gene lookup returns CDR1 MNHEY and CDR2 SVGAGI. Trimming took 6 bases from V and 6 from J; bases not matched to a gene: 4. This CDR3 comprises 13 residues. CDR3 protein: CASRPGGPGELFF. In nucleotides, the CDR3 is TGTGCCAGCAGGCCAGGGGGTCCCGGGGAGCTGTTTTTT.

The V and J genes are TRBV27 and TRBJ2-7; 10 nucleotides line up with TRBD2. Germline V gene sequence: CDR1 MNHEY, CDR2 SMNVEV (reference sequence). The V and J ends lost 5 bases and 6 bases, in that order; junction bases with no gene match: 19. CDR3 length: 18 amino acids. This CDR3 is CASSRRAGALAGVSEQYF. CDR3 DNA: TGTGCCAGCAGTCGTCGGGCAGGGGCGCTAGCGGGAGTTTCCGAGCAGTACTTC.

CDR3 region: CASNSQLGAKQFF. CDR3 nucleotides: TGTGCCAGCAACTCCCAACTTGGGGCTAAGCAGTTCTTC. This chain links TRBV2 with TRBJ2-1; D perhaps matches TRBD1 (5 bases). CDR3 size: 13 residues. Germline CDR1 and CDR2: SNHLY and FYNNEI. V dropped 7 bases and J dropped 11 bases, with 18 bases sitting between them.

The rearrangement joins TRBV19 to TRBJ2-7; 14 bases are shared with TRBD2. The CDR3 consists of 16 residues. In germline, CDR1 is LNHDA, CDR2 SQIVND (reference sequence). V lost 3 bases, J lost 3 bases, and 4 bases stayed unmatched. The DNA of the CDR3 is TGTGCCAGTAGTATCGGGACTAGCGGGAGAGGCTACGAGCAGTACTTC. Protein: CASSIGTSGRGYEQYF.

The rearrangement links TRBV6-1 to TRBJ2-7; D may be TRBD1 (6 bases). The V gene's germline CDR1 is MNHNS and CDR2 SASEGT. The V gene lost 6 bases and the J gene lost 0 bases, with 21 bases spanning the gap. The CDR3 length is 17 residues. The CDR3 sequence: CASSLRPQGPYSYEQYF. As DNA, the CDR3 is TGTGCCAGCAGCCTTCGACCCCAGGGGCCCTACTCCTACGAGCAGTACTTC.

J is TRBJ2-3 and V is TRBV7-2; no firm D call. The V and J ends lost 3 bases and 1 base respectively, with 5 bases between them. The CDR3 has 13 amino acids. Germline CDR1 is SGHTA and CDR2 is FQGNSA. The CDR3 protein is CASSFSGTDTQYF. DNA of the CDR3: TGTGCCAGCAGCTTTTCGGGCACAGATACGCAGTATTTT. Supplemented by reference TRBV7-2 and TRBJ2-3, the full variable domain reads GAGVSQSPSNKVTEKGKDVELRCDPISGHTALYWYRQSLGQGLEFLIYFQGNSAPDKSGLPSDRFSAERTGGSVSTLTIQRTQQEDSAVYLCASSFSGTDTQYFGPGTRLTVL.

The V and J genes are TRBV20-1 and TRBJ1-1; 7 bases align to TRBD1. The J segment lost 13 bases and the V segment lost 3 bases, leaving 11 bases of the junction unmatched. CDR3 length: 12 residues. Germline-derived CDR1 and CDR2 are DFQATT and SNEGSKA (reference sequence). Here the CDR3 DNA reads TGCAGTGCTAGGTCGTGGGGACAGCGGGATTTCTTT. It encodes CSARSWGQRDFF.

CDR3 DNA: TGTGCCACCAGTGATCCCGGGACTAGCGGGTACAATGAGCAGTTCTTC. Protein product: CATSDPGTSGYNEQFF. The chain recombines TRBV24-1 with TRBJ2-1; 12 bases line up with TRBD2. The V and J ends lost 3 bases and 4 bases, in that order; junction bases with no gene match: 3. Germline V gene sequence: CDR1 KGHDR, CDR2 SFDVKD. The CDR3 is 16 amino acids.

The V and J genes are TRBV12-3 or TRBV12-4 and TRBJ2-6; D unclear. CDR3 size: 15 residues. Trimming cost V 6 bases and J 0 bases, with 9 bases left between them. The CDR3 reads CASSSSHSGANVLTF. In DNA, the CDR3 is TGTGCCAGCAGCTCCAGCCACTCTGGGGCCAACGTCCTGACTTTC.

The J gene is TRBJ2-1, the V gene TRBV2; perhaps TRBD2 as D (5 bases). This CDR3 is built from 15 residues. Germline-derived CDR1 and CDR2 are SNHLY and FYNNEI. V shed 3 bases and J shed 3 bases, with 12 bases lying between them. The CDR3 region is CASSESGGRYNEQFF. CDR3 nucleotides: TGTGCCAGCAGTGAGAGCGGAGGCCGCTACAATGAGCAGTTCTTC.

This chain links TRBV11-2 with TRBJ2-7, with 8 bases identical to TRBD1. Germline V lookup: CDR1 SGHAT, CDR2 FQNNGV. V shed 0 bases, J shed 7 bases, and the junction held 5 bases outside the gene matches. The CDR3 runs 14 residues. DNA of the CDR3: TGTGCCAGCAGCTTAGACAGGGGGCAGGGTGAGCAGTACTTC. This translates into CASSLDRGQGEQYF.

The V and J genes are TRBV29-1 and TRBJ1-1, with D possibly matching TRBD1 (5 bases). The V gene lost 4 bases and the J gene lost 2 bases, with 8 bases spanning the gap. This CDR3 comprises 12 residues. CDR1 and CDR2 from the germline V gene are SQVTM and ANQGSEA. CDR3 nucleotides: TGCAGCGTTGTGAGGGGCAACACTGAAGCTTTCTTT. It is translated as CSVVRGNTEAFF.

The chain carries TRBV12-3 or TRBV12-4 and TRBJ2-3, with TRBD2 matching 10 bases. Trimming removed 8 bases from V and 2 bases from J; junction bases left unmatched: 7. This CDR3 contains 15 residues. The chain's CDR3 is CASLLAGSPTDTQYF. CDR3 nucleotides: TGTGCCAGCCTACTAGCGGGGAGCCCCACAGATACGCAGTATTTT.

The V gene is TRBV23-1, the J gene TRBJ2-2; D is possibly TRBD2 (6 bases). TRBV23-1 qualifies as an ORF whose function is uncertain. The length of the CDR3 is 15 residues. The V end lost 3 bases, the J end lost 7 bases, and 15 bases lay between the germline ends. CDR3 region: CASSHPTSGVGELFF. As DNA, the CDR3 is TGCGCCAGCAGTCACCCAACTTCGGGAGTCGGGGAGCTGTTTTTT.

The chain employs TRBV7-2 and TRBJ2-5, with TRBD2 identical over 8 bases. The CDR3 is 14 amino acids. After removal of 2 bases from V and 5 bases from J, the junction contained 4 bases not matched to a gene. The germline gives CDR1 SGHTA, CDR2 FQGNSA. This chain's CDR3 is CASSLSAGGETQYF. CDR3 in DNA: TGTGCCAGCAGCTTAAGCGCGGGAGGCGAGACCCAGTACTTC. The complete variable domain, with remaining parts taken from reference TRBV7-2 and TRBJ2-5, reads GAGVSQSPSNKVTEKGKDVELRCDPISGHTALYWYRQSLGQGLEFLIYFQGNSAPDKSGLPSDRFSAERTGGSVSTLTIQRTQQEDSAVYLCASSLSAGGETQYFGPGTRLLVL.

The chain carries TRBV3-1 and TRBJ2-7; D call uncertain. The V and J ends lost 1 base and 0 bases respectively, with 7 bases between them. CDR3 size: 14 residues. The V gene's germline CDR1 is LGHDT and CDR2 YNNKEL (reference sequence). The CDR3 nucleotides read TGTGCCAGCAGCCAAGTTTGGGACTCCTACGAGCAGTACTTC. It encodes CASSQVWDSYEQYF.

The gene calls are TRBV29-1 and TRBJ2-7, with a weak D call TRBD2 (5 bases). CDR3 size: 12 residues. Germline CDR1 SQVTM, CDR2 ANQGSEA. Trimming took 7 bases from V and 5 from J, leaving 15 bases between them. The CDR3 DNA reads TGCAGCGGGTTAGGTGGACTCAACGAGCAGTACTTC. This translates into CSGLGGLNEQYF.